The entry below describes one TCR beta chain. These data belong to a study of blood T cell repertoires in COVID-19. Study-wide background: In each case, the material was cDNA or gDNA derived from T cells, B-cell-depleted T cells, or PBMCs.

The germline V gene has CDR1 SNHLY and CDR2 FYNNEI. The ends were cut back, 6 bases at V and 8 bases at J, with 13 bases in the middle. The CDR3 runs to 12 residues. Each participant's cohort was designated according to participant-reported clinical history. What the recovered Cohort 3 donors had was two negative PCRs, clearance, or symptom resolution. Per the authors' pipeline: It was from reference gene primer amplification that nucleated cell counts were estimated. The protocol was immunoSEQ multiplex PCR, while the TCRdb copy is restricted to in-frame clones and leaves out a portion. That table supplies the V and J calls and clone size; D and trimming were determined from the DNA. The sample records about 330,000 clones, approximately 88% being singletons.

The chain couples TRBV2 to TRBJ1-1; D gene uncertain. The TCR comes from a young man who had recovered from COVID-19. The sequencing sample was made of PBMCs or T cells enriched from blood (not recorded which). As DNA, the CDR3 is TGTGCCAGCAGCGCGGACTACTTAGAAGCTTTCTTT. It codes for CASSADYLEAFF.